These 28 T cell receptor beta chains were sequenced from one sample in a study of T cell clonotyping in hematopoietic cell transplantation. Sequencing was performed with immunoSEQ multiplex PCR; in TCRdb, only in-frame clones are kept and a portion is missing. The top ten hold 2.5% to 3% of the sample, which has under 20,000 clones, almost 90% seen once. The sequencing sample was made of peripheral blood mononuclear cells. The receptor set was obtained from a man aged 50 or older in good health. Some clones in this sample may be carry-over from other donors' samples.

The genes are TRBV6-5 and TRBJ1-1; D call uncertain. V gave up 0 bases and J gave up 1 base, with 9 bases separating them. Germline V gene lookup returns CDR1 MNHEY and CDR2 SVGAGI. The CDR3 loop spans 15 amino acids. Here the CDR3 reads CASSYSGMQNTEAFF. CDR3 sequence (DNA): TGTGCCAGCAGTTACTCGGGGATGCAGAACACTGAAGCTTTCTTT.

The chain carries TRBV6-1 and TRBJ1-6; D call uncertain. The length of the CDR3 is 13 residues. Trimming stripped 11 bases from V and 3 bases from J, with 11 bases between. Germline CDR1 and CDR2: MNHNS and SASEGT. The CDR3: CAGGLDYNSPLHF. CDR3 in DNA: TGTGCCGGCGGACTGGACTATAATTCACCCCTCCACTTT.

The genes are TRBV9 and TRBJ2-7; D is possibly TRBD2 (5 bases). Trimming cost V 0 bases and J 7 bases, with 14 bases left between them. CDR1 and CDR2 (germline): SGDLS, YYNGEE. The CDR3 has 14 amino acids. CDR3 loop: CASSVEEGKREQYF. The CDR3 DNA is TGTGCCAGCAGCGTAGAAGAAGGGAAGCGGGAGCAGTACTTC.

The CDR3 DNA sequence: TGTGCCAGCAGTTTACAGGGAAAATTGTACGAGCAGTACTTC. Translation: CASSLQGKLYEQYF. The J gene is TRBJ2-7, the V gene TRBV27, with D possibly being TRBD1 (5 bases). V was cut by 2 bases and J by 4 bases, with 12 bases left in between. CDR3 size: 14 residues. CDR1 and CDR2 from the germline V gene are MNHEY and SMNVEV (reference sequence).

V is TRBV19 and J is TRBJ2-7; 10 bases are shared with TRBD1. Looked up from germline, CDR1 is LNHDA and CDR2 is SQIVND (reference sequence). The V segment lost 5 bases and the J segment 3 bases; nucleotides outside the gene matches: 7. The CDR3 has 15 amino acids. The CDR3 spells CASSGGTGEIYEQYF. The CDR3, as DNA: TGTGCCAGTAGTGGGGGGACAGGGGAAATCTACGAGCAGTACTTC.

The J gene is TRBJ2-7, the V gene TRBV29-1; TRBD1 is a possible D gene (5 bases). The V gene lost 7 bases and the J gene lost 3 bases, with 10 bases spanning the gap. The CDR3 is 11 amino acids. The V gene's germline CDR1 is SQVTM and CDR2 ANQGSEA. The CDR3 DNA is TGCAGCGGGGTTAGGGGCTACGAGCAGTACTTC. Translated, it gives CSGVRGYEQYF.

The rearrangement joins TRBV7-8 to TRBJ2-7; D is unclear. Germline V lookup: CDR1 SGHVS, CDR2 FQNEAQ. The CDR3 is 13 residues long. The ends were cut back, 3 bases at V and 4 bases at J, with 10 bases in the middle. CDR3 amino acids: CASSFGQRYEQYF. The CDR3 DNA follows: TGTGCCAGCAGCTTTGGCCAGAGGTACGAGCAGTACTTC.

This chain uses TRBV7-2 with TRBJ1-4; a possible D gene is TRBD1 (5 bases). The CDR3 has 16 residues. Trimming took off 6 bases at V and 0 bases at J, with 14 bases between the two ends. Germline CDR1 reads SGHTA; CDR2 reads FQGNSA. CDR3 sequence reads: CASRPDRPSTNEKLFF. The DNA of the CDR3 is TGTGCCAGCAGGCCCGACAGACCTTCAACTAATGAAAAACTGTTTTTT.

V usage is TRBV11-3 and J usage is TRBJ2-1; D is uncertain. There are 12 residues in the CDR3. Trimming cost V 8 bases and J 6 bases, with 11 bases left between them. In germline, CDR1 is SGHNT, CDR2 YENEEA. The CDR3 DNA follows: TGTGCCAGCGGCAGGAACCTCAATGAGCAGTTCTTC. Protein sequence: CASGRNLNEQFF.

This rearrangement joins TRBV4-1 to TRBJ2-3; TRBD1 might be the D (5 bases). Germline CDR1 MGHRA, CDR2 YSYEKL. This CDR3 contains 16 residues. V lost 1 base to trimming and J lost 0 bases, with 11 bases between them. This CDR3 is CASSQVGRVSTDTQYF. The CDR3 bases are TGCGCCAGCAGCCAAGTGGGCAGGGTAAGCACAGATACGCAGTATTTT.

This chain connects TRBV9 to TRBJ2-7, with D tentatively TRBD1 or TRBD2 (6 bases each). In germline, CDR1 is SGDLS, CDR2 YYNGEE. The CDR3 length is 16 residues. The germline V and J ends were trimmed by 0 bases and 2 bases, with 15 bases remaining between them. In nucleotides, the CDR3 is TGTGCCAGCAGCGTAGAGGGGACCGGGGGCACCTACGAGCAGTACTTC. It codes for CASSVEGTGGTYEQYF.

There are a few counts of this clone. J is TRBJ1-5 and V is TRBV28, with a tentative D call TRBD1 (5 bases). Germline V gives CDR1 MDHEN, CDR2 SYDVKM. The V end lost 6 bases, the J end lost 4 bases, and 10 bases lay between the germline ends. The CDR3 has 13 residues. CDR3 DNA: TGTGCCAGCAGGGGGGATGATAATCAGCCCCAGCATTTT. Residues: CASRGDDNQPQHF.

The chain combines TRBV4-1 with TRBJ2-5; possibly TRBD1 or TRBD2 for D (5 bases each). Trimming cost V 3 bases and J 9 bases, with 20 bases left between them. Germline lookup yields CDR1 MGHRA and CDR2 YSYEKL. The CDR3 is made up of 15 amino acids. The CDR3 loop is CASSQPWDGSPAQYF. CDR3 DNA sequence: TGCGCCAGCAGCCAGCCCTGGGACGGTAGTCCGGCCCAGTACTTC.

This clone was counted a few times. The chain employs TRBV6-5 and TRBJ1-2; 9 positions match TRBD1. V lost 6 bases, J lost 8 bases, and 4 bases stayed unmatched. CDR1 is MNHEY, CDR2 SVGAGI, per germline. This CDR3 has 12 residues. For the CDR3, the DNA is TGTGCCAGCAGACCTACAGGGGGCGGCTACACCTTC. Protein sequence: CASRPTGGGYTF.

This clone was counted a few times. V is TRBV14 and J is TRBJ1-2; the D gene is possibly TRBD1 (5 bases). The CDR3 is 15 residues long. CDR1 is SGHDN, CDR2 FVKESK, per germline. The ends were cut back, 4 bases at V and 5 bases at J, with 17 bases in the middle. CDR3 in DNA: TGTGCCAGCAGCCCCCTTGGCGGGGACCGATATGGCTACACCTTC. It is translated as CASSPLGGDRYGYTF. The full variable domain, its missing parts supplied by reference TRBV14 and TRBJ1-2, is EAGVTQFPSHSVIEKGQTVTLRCDPISGHDNLYWYRRVMGKEIKFLLHFVKESKQDESGMPNNRFLAERTGGTYSTLKVQPAELEDSGVYFCASSPLGGDRYGYTFGSGTRLTVV.

The rearrangement links TRBV29-1 to TRBJ2-5; 12 positions agree with TRBD2. The CDR3 sequence is 14 residues long. V was clipped by 6 bases and J by 5 bases; unmatched bases: 7. Germline V gene sequence: CDR1 SQVTM, CDR2 ANQGSEA. This CDR3 is CSVASGGARETQYF. The CDR3, as DNA: TGCAGCGTGGCTAGCGGGGGGGCCCGGGAGACCCAGTACTTC. The whole variable domain, remainder taken from reference TRBV29-1 and TRBJ2-5, is SAVISQKPSRDICQRGTSLTIQCQVDSQVTMMFWYRQQPGQSLTLIATANQGSEATYESGFVIDKFPISRPNLTFSTLTVSNMSPEDSSIYLCSVASGGARETQYFGPGTRLLVL.

This sequence joins TRBV27 and TRBJ2-7; 7 nucleotides agree with TRBD2. The junction had 7 bases not matched to a gene; V was cut back by 2 bases and J by 6 bases. Germline V CDR1 and CDR2: MNHEY, SMNVEV (reference sequence). The length of the CDR3 is 14 residues. This chain's CDR3 is CASSLAAGMREQYF. In DNA form, the CDR3 reads TGTGCCAGCAGTTTAGCAGCGGGAATGCGCGAGCAGTACTTC.

The chain combines TRBV30 with TRBJ1-6; tentatively, D is TRBD1 (6 bases). Germline CDR1 reads GTSNPN; CDR2 reads SVGIG (reference sequence). V gave up 8 bases and J gave up 3 bases, with 11 bases separating them. This CDR3 comprises 13 residues. This CDR3 reads CASRTVYNSPLHF. The CDR3 nucleotides are TGTGCCAGCAGGACAGTCTATAATTCACCCCTCCACTTT. Full variable domain (outside the CDR3, taken from reference TRBV30 and TRBJ1-6): SQTIHQWPATLVQPVGSPLSLECTVEGTSNPNLYWYRQAAGRGLQLLFYSVGIGQISSEVPQNLSASRPQDRQFILSSKKLLLSDSGFYLCASRTVYNSPLHFGNGTRLTVT.

The chain uses TRBV6-6 and TRBJ1-3, with a possible D match to TRBD1 (6 bases). The CDR3 is 14 amino acids. The V end was cut by 6 bases, the J end by 0 bases, with 9 bases between. CDR1 and CDR2 from the germline V gene are MNHNY and SVGAGI (reference sequence). Written as DNA, the CDR3 is TGTGCCAGCAGGATAGGGGGCTCTGGAAACACCATATATTTT. It codes for CASRIGGSGNTIYF.

The rearrangement joins TRBV7-8 to TRBJ2-7; possibly TRBD1 or TRBD2 for D (5 bases each). Trimming left V 1 base short and J 4 bases short, with 20 bases between. Germline V gene lookup returns CDR1 SGHVS and CDR2 FQNEAQ. The CDR3 totals 17 residues. The CDR3 nucleotides read TGTGCCAGCAGCTTAGTATTGGCCGGGACGAGAGATTACGAGCAGTACTTC. It is translated as CASSLVLAGTRDYEQYF.

The rearrangement joins TRBV11-2 to TRBJ1-3, with TRBD1 matching over 7 bases. V gave up 5 bases and J gave up 2 bases; unmatched junction bases: 9. Germline CDR1 is SGHAT and CDR2 is FQNNGV. The CDR3 runs 16 residues. The CDR3 DNA follows: TGTGCCAGCAGCATCCGACAGGGAAAGGCTGGAAACACCATATATTTT. Translated, it gives CASSIRQGKAGNTIYF.

The count of this clone is one. The rearrangement links TRBV5-8 to TRBJ1-2; 8 bases agree with TRBD1. The V and J ends lost 4 bases and 7 bases, in that order; junction bases with no gene match: 9. This CDR3 has 14 amino acids. The germline gives CDR1 SGHTS, CDR2 YDEGEE. The CDR3 loop is CASSPPRGLRGYTF. CDR3 DNA sequence: TGTGCCAGCAGCCCGCCCAGGGGGCTTCGTGGCTACACCTTC.

The genes are TRBV5-1 and TRBJ1-3, with D perhaps TRBD1 (6 bases). Trimming stripped 0 bases from V and 4 bases from J, with 11 bases between. The CDR3 is 15 residues long. Germline CDR1 is SGHRS and CDR2 is YFSETQ. The CDR3 spells CASSLELGQGNTIYF. The CDR3 DNA is TGCGCCAGCAGCTTGGAACTTGGACAGGGAAACACCATATATTTT.

This clone was seen a few times. This sequence joins TRBV6-6 and TRBJ1-5; D possibly corresponds to TRBD1 (5 bases). Deletions cut 7 bases from V and 1 base from J, with 11 bases between. CDR1 is MNHNY and CDR2 is SVGAGI in the germline V gene (reference sequence). The CDR3 runs to 14 residues. This CDR3 is CASTRDGSNQPQHF. CDR3 nucleotide sequence: TGTGCCAGCACCCGGGACGGAAGCAATCAGCCCCAGCATTTT.

This rearrangement joins TRBV5-4 to TRBJ1-2, with TRBD1 as a possible D gene (5 bases). The CDR3 has 14 amino acids. Germline V gives CDR1 SGHNT, CDR2 YYREEE (reference sequence). Between the trimmed V and J ends, which lost 4 bases and 3 bases, there was a span of 13 bases. The CDR3 sequence: CASSHRQGYYGYTF. CDR3 sequence (DNA): TGTGCCAGCAGCCACCGCCAGGGTTACTATGGCTACACCTTC.

This clone has only one observation. The V call is TRBV6-5, the J call TRBJ1-3; possibly TRBD1 for D (5 bases). CDR3 length: 15 amino acids. Trimming removed 5 bases from V and 0 bases from J, with 11 bases in between. Per germline, CDR1 MNHEY and CDR2 SVGAGI. The CDR3 loop reads CASSPGLSSGNTIYF. The DNA of the CDR3 is TGTGCCAGCAGTCCGGGACTCAGCTCTGGAAACACCATATATTTT.

J is TRBJ1-1 and V is TRBV11-2, with 8 nucleotides matching TRBD1. CDR1 is SGHAT and CDR2 is FQNNGV in the germline V gene. This CDR3 has 15 amino acids. V was pared by 5 bases and J by 0 bases, with 5 bases of the junction left unmatched. The CDR3 sequence: CASSGTGGMNTEAFF. CDR3 coding DNA: TGTGCCAGCAGCGGCACAGGGGGTATGAACACTGAAGCTTTCTTT.

The chain carries TRBV28 and TRBJ2-3; the match to TRBD2 covers 8 bases. The J segment lost 1 base and the V segment lost 5 bases, leaving 8 bases of the junction unmatched. The CDR3 consists of 16 residues. Germline loops: CDR1 MDHEN, CDR2 SYDVKM. CDR3 in DNA: TGTGCCAGCAGTCCCCAGCGGGGGTTTGGCACAGATACGCAGTATTTT. Translation gives CASSPQRGFGTDTQYF.